A single T cell receptor beta chain is shown here with its context. Antigen unknown. The CDR3 has 15 amino acids. Germline CDR1 reads KGHSH; CDR2 reads LQKENI. The V gene lost 3 bases and the J gene lost 1 base, with 10 bases spanning the gap. This sample stems from a study of neurological immune-mediated disorders. Regarding the study as a whole: The most TCR clonal expansion was seen in HTLV-1-associated myelopathy, and the least was seen in multiple sclerosis, which fell below healthy controls.

Source material was 2 million unsorted PBMCs, stored at -80 °C in RNAlater. MiXCR was run by TCRdb on the 5' RACE reads, yielding one entry per CDR3 protein. This sample yields tens of thousands of distinct CDR3 sequences, of which around 4.6% are seen a single time; 2% to 2.5% belongs to the top ten. The receptor's source is a woman in her twenties or thirties with multiple sclerosis. Sequenced: PBMCs. The rearrangement links TRBV18 to TRBJ1-3; D is undetermined. CDR3 nucleotide sequence: TGTGCCAGCTCACCGGGAGGATGGTCTGGAAACACCATATATTTT. Protein sequence: CASSPGGWSGNTIYF.